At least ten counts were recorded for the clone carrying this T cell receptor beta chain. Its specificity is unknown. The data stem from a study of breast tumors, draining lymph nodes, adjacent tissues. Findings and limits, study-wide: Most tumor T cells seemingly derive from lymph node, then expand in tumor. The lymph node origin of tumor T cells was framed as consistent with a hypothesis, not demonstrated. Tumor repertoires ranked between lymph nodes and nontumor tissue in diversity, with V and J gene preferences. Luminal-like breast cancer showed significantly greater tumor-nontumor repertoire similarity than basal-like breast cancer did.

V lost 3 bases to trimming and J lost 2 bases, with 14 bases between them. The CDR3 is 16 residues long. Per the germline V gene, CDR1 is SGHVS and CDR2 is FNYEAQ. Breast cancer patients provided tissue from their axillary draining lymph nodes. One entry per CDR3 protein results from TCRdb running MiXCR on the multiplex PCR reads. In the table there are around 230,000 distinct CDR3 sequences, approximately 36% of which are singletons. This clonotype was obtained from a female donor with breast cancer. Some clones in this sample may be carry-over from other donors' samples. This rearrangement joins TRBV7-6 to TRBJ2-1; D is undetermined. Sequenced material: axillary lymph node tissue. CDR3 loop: CASSLPFRATYNEQFF. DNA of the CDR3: TGTGCCAGCAGCTTGCCATTTCGGGCAACCTACAATGAGCAGTTCTTC. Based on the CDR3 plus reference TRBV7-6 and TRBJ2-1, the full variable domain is GAGVSQSPRYKVTKRGQDVALRCDPISGHVSLYWYRQALGQGPEFLTYFNYEAQQDKSGLPNDRFSAERPEGSISTLTIQRTEQRDSAMYRCASSLPFRATYNEQFFGPGTRLTVL.